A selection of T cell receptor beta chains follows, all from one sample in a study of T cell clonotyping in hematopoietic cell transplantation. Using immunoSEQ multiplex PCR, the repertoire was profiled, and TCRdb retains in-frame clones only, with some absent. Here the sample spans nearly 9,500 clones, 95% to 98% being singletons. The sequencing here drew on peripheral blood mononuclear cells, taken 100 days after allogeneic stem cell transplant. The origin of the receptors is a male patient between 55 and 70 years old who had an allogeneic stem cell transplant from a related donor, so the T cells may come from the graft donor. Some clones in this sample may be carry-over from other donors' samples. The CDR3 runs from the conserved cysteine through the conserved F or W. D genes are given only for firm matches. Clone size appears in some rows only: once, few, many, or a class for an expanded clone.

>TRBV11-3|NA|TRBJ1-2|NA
TGTGCCTCCGCCCCCCCTTCATCCGCTAACTATGGCTACACCTTC
CASAPPSSANYGYTF
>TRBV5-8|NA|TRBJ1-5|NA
TGTGCCAGCAGCTTGTATGGGGCTAGAAGCAATCAGCCCCAGCATTTT
CASSLYGARSNQPQHF
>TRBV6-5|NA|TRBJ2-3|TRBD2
TGTGCCAGCAATCAAGCGGGGGGCACAGATACGCAGTATTTT
CASNQAGGTDTQYF
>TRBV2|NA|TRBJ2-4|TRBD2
TGTGCCAGCAGTGAAAGGGAGGCTAGCGGGGCTGCGTTAGCCAAAAACATTCAGTACTTC
CASSEREASGAALAKNIQYF
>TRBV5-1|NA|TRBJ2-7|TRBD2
TGCGCCAGCAGCTTGGCCGAGTTGCGGGGGAGCTACGAGCAGTACTTC
CASSLAELRGSYEQYF
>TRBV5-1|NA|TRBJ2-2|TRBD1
TGCGCCAGCAGCTTGGTGGGAAGGGGGCCCCCGAACACCGGGGAGCTGTTTTTT
CASSLVGRGPPNTGELFF
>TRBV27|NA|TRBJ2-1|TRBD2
TGTGCCAGCAGTTTAGGGTCTAGCGGGGGGAGGGAGCAGTTCTTC
CASSLGSSGGREQFF
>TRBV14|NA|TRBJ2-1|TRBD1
TGTGCCAGCAGCCAAAGTCTAGGGGGCAGTTTTCTCAATGAGCAGTTCTTC
CASSQSLGGSFLNEQFF
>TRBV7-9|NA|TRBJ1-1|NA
TGTGCCAGCAGTCTGTCTAAGGCTGAAGCTTTCTTT
CASSLSKAEAFF
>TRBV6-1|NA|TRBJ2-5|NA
TGTGCCAGCAGTGAAGCACTAGGGGCTTCCCAAGAGACCCAGTACTTC
CASSEALGASQETQYF
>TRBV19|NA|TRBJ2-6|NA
TGTGCCAGTTCCAGTATCTCTGGGGCCAACGTCCTGACTTTC
CASSSISGANVLTF
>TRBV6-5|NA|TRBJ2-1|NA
TGTGCCAGTCGCTCAGGAGCCTCCTACAATGAGCAGTTCTTC
CASRSGASYNEQFF
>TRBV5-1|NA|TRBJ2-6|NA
TGCGCCAGCAGCTTTGGAGGTGCCGGGGCCAACGTCCTGACTTTC
CASSFGGAGANVLTF
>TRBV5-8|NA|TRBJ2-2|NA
TGTGCCAGCAGCTTTGGCACGAACACCGGGGAGCTGTTTTTT
CASSFGTNTGELFF
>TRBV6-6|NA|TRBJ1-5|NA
TGTGCCAGCAGTTACCCGGGGGGCAATCAGCCCCAGCATTTT
CASSYPGGNQPQHF
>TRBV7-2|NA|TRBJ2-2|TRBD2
TGTGCCAGCAGCCCCTTAGTTAGCGGGGCCACCGGGGAGCTGTTTTTT
CASSPLVSGATGELFF
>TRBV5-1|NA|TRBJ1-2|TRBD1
TGCGCCAGCAGCCCGGACAGGGGGCCCGATGGCTACACCTTC
CASSPDRGPDGYTF
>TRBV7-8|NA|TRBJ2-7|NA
TGTGCCAGCAGCCTGGGGACTGGGAGCTCCTACGAGCAGTACTTC
CASSLGTGSSYEQYF
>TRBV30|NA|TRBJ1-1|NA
TGTGCCTGGAGTGTACTTGGGGCGAACACTGAAGCTTTCTTT
CAWSVLGANTEAFF
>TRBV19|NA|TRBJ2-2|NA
TGTGCCAGTAAAAGGGTTTGGGGCCAGGGGGGGACCGGGGAGCTGTTTTTT
CASKRVWGQGGTGELFF
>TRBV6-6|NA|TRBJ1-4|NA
TGTGCCAGCAGTTACGGGGCCGTAACTAATGAAAAACTGTTTTTT
CASSYGAVTNEKLFF
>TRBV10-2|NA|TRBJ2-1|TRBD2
TGCGCCAGCAAGGCACCTGCTAGGCTAGCGGGGGCGCTAACCGGTGAGCAGTTCTTC
CASKAPARLAGALTGEQFF
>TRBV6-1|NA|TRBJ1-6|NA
TGTGCCAGCAGTGATCTCTCCCAGCCCTATAATTCACCCCTCCACTTT
CASSDLSQPYNSPLHF
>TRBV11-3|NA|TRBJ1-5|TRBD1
TGTGCCAGCAGCCCTGACAGGGACAATCAGCCCCAGCATTTT
CASSPDRDNQPQHF
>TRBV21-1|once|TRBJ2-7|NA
TGTGCCAGCAGCAAACTCACCAGGGTACAAACCTACGAGCAGTACTTC
CASSKLTRVQTYEQYF
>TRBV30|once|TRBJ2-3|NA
TGTGCCTGGAGTGTACGTCTAGCAGATACGCAGTATTTT
CAWSVRLADTQYF
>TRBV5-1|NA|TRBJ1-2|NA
TGCGCCAGCAGCTTGCCCGGACAGAACTATGGCTACACCTTC
CASSLPGQNYGYTF
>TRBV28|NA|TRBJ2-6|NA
TGTGCCAGCAGTTTCTGGGGGACTGGGGCCAACGTCCTGACTTTC
CASSFWGTGANVLTF
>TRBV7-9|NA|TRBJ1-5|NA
TGTGCCAGCAGTGGACGGCAGGATCAGCCCCAGCATTTT
CASSGRQDQPQHF
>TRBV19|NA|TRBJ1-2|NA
TGTGCCAGTAGTACGTTATATGGCTACACCTTC
CASSTLYGYTF
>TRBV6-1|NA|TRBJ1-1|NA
TGTGCCAGCAGTGAAGTAATTTATGGGGAGGGGCGGAACACTGAAGCTTTCTTT
CASSEVIYGEGRNTEAFF
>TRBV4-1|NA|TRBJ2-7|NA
TGCGCCAGCAGCCAAGCTACTAGGCGCGAGCAGTACTTC
CASSQATRREQYF
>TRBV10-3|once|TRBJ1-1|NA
TGTGCCATCAGTGAGTCGCAAGGGATTGAAGCTTTCTTT
CAISESQGIEAFF
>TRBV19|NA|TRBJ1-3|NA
TGTGCCAGTAGTCTATCCGGGTATGGATACGGAAACACCATATATTTT
CASSLSGYGYGNTIYF
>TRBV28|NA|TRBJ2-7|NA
TGTGCCAGCAGTTTGAGGGGGGGCCGGGTCGAGCAGTACTTC
CASSLRGGRVEQYF
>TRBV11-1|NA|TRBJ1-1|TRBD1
TGTGCCAGCAGCTTAGGCCGGGACAGGGGGCTCTGGAACACTGAAGCTTTCTTT
CASSLGRDRGLWNTEAFF
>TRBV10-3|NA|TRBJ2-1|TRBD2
TGTGCCATCGGCGGGAGCGCCGAACGGAATGAGCAGTTCTTC
CAIGGSAERNEQFF
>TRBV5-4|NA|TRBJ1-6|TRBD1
TGTGCCAGCAGCGGCCCGGGACAGGGCTTGGGTTATAATTCACCCCTCCACTTT
CASSGPGQGLGYNSPLHF
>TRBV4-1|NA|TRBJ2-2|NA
TGCGCCAGCAGCCAAGTCATCCCCAACACCGGGGAGCTGTTTTTT
CASSQVIPNTGELFF
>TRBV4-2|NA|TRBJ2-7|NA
TGTGCCAGCAGCCAAGGACGAGTAACCGAGCAGTACTTC
CASSQGRVTEQYF
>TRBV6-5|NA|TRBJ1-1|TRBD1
TGTGCCAGCAGTTACTGGACAGGCCGGAACACTGAAGCTTTCTTT
CASSYWTGRNTEAFF
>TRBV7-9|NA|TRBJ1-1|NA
TGTGCCAGCAGCCCACCCCAATGGACAGCGAACACTGAAGCTTTCTTT
CASSPPQWTANTEAFF
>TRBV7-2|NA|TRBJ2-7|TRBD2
TGTGCCAGCAGCGTACTCGGGACTAGCGGGGGGTCCTTGTACGAGCAGTACTTC
CASSVLGTSGGSLYEQYF
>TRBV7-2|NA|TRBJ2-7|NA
TGTGCCAGCAGCCCCCGAGGGGCGGGGAAAATCTCCTACGAGCAGTACTTC
CASSPRGAGKISYEQYF
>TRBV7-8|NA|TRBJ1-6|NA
TGTGCCAGCAGGAGGGAGGGGAGCTCCTATAATTCACCCCTCCACTTT
CASRREGSSYNSPLHF
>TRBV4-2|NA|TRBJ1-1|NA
TGTGCCAGCAGCCACAGGGGTGACACTGAAGCTTTCTTT
CASSHRGDTEAFF